This T cell receptor beta chain stems from a study of regulatory and conventional T cells in RAG deficiency (dated by TCRdb to about 2017). For context, the study as a whole: The study used high-throughput TCR beta sequencing to compare repertoire diversity and composition of Treg, conventional CD4+ and CD8+ T cells between RAG-deficient patients and healthy controls. Findings and caveats that apply to the study as a whole: All patient T-cell subsets had shorter CDR3 lengths; Omenn syndrome patients showed >85% Treg-Tconv repertoire overlap at nucleotide and amino acid level. Rather than being bona fide Treg cells, the sorted CD25-high CD127-low cells in Omenn syndrome patients may represent peripherally activated cells. Compared with control T-cell subpopulations, RAG-deficient patients had much lower Shannon entropy and higher Simpson indices. In Omenn syndrome and CID/AS patients compared with controls, around 90-fold fewer unique TCR beta sequences were detected from Treg cells, versus 8.5 to 10-fold fewer for other subsets. For some subjects, some analyses of T-cell subsets were not performed.

Receptors were amplified or captured by the immunoSEQ multiplex PCR assay. Genomic DNA from the sorted T-cell subsets was used to amplify rearranged TCR beta chain products, which were then sequenced. For the original study's pipeline: Repertoire diversity of productive TCR beta rearrangements was quantified using Shannon entropy and Simpson indices. To assess clonal expansion, the frequencies of the 100 most abundant productive TCR beta clonotypes were added up as a share of total reads. A self-reactivity index based on amino acid usage at CDR3beta positions 6 and 7 was applied to the TRB repertoires. Two-way ANOVA was used for repertoire analyses, while Student t or Mann-Whitney tests were used for flow cytometric analyses. TCRdb obtained this table from immuneACCESS and retained in-frame rearrangements with V and J assigned. These tables miss some clones; where compared with another copy, unresolved V genes account for less than half of the shortfall, and the remainder is unexplained. V and J calls and clone size are copied from that table; D and trimming were computed from the DNA. The sample yields around 25,000 clones; approximately 95% were counted once. Over 1% of the sample lies in the top ten.

Relative to germline, V is 3 bases shorter and J is 1 base shorter, with 10 bases between their ends. The CDR3, cysteine through phenylalanine, is 14 amino acids long. Only the CDR3 DNA stays, 42 bases, in frame from base 1. CDR1 and CDR2 are drawn from the germline V gene (reference sequence): SGHNT, YYREEE. Regarding this clone: Its recognized antigen is unknown. There are no base qualities to consult, and no much larger clone falls within one base.

Before genomic DNA extraction, conventional CD4+ T cells were purified from blood as CD25-low CD127-high cells. Repertoire analyses used fewer than ten healthy control donors as the comparison group. The data also belong to a second study, concerning regulatory T cells. As noted in the second study: In the multiplex PCR, 52 forward TRBV primers and 13 reverse TRBJ primers were used, and assay-based and computational corrections were applied for amplification bias. Restricted unique TRB V-J pairs and skewed V and J gene usage were observed in patient repertoires, most markedly in regulatory T cells. Between CD3G-deficient patients and healthy controls, the study compared T-cell receptor beta repertoires in sorted regulatory T cells, conventional CD4+ T cells and CD8+ T cells. Peripheral blood mononuclear cells were isolated by Ficoll density separation. Rearranged TRB loci were amplified from genomic DNA by multiplex PCR within the immunoSEQ assay. TRB amplicons were sequenced using an Illumina HiSeq platform. Raw sequences were error-filtered and aligned to reference gene sequences by custom algorithms, then analyzed with the immunoSEQ online tools. Frequencies of productive and nonproductive TRB rearrangements were evaluated among both unique and total sequences. Prism software was used to run t tests, Mann-Whitney tests or two-way ANOVA for comparisons between groups.

The receptor was isolated from a human donor in good health. Recombination joined TRBV5-4 with TRBJ1-1, and TRBD1 may be the D gene, going by 6 matching bases. Sequencing input: CD25- CD4+ T cells sorted from blood. The DNA sequence is given as TGTGCCAGCAGCTCCCTGGACAGGAACACTGAAGCTTTCTTT. It codes for CASSSLDRNTEAFF. This CDR3, with the reference TRBV5-4 and TRBJ1-1 proteins standing in past its ends, gives the full variable domain ETGVTQSPTHLIKTRGQQVTLRCSSQSGHNTVSWYQQALGQGPQFIFQYYREEENGRGNFPPRFSGLQFPNYSSELNVNALELDDSALYLCASSSLDRNTEAFFGQGTRLTVV.